These T cell receptor beta chains were read from a single sample in a study of human T cells and chemical hapten exposure. TCRdb reanalysed the RACE reads using MiXCR and keeps one entry per CDR3 protein. Of some 49,000 distinct CDR3 sequences detected, approximately 9.6% appear once; the ten largest clones hold 9.5% to 10%. The sequences come from whole blood, collected in connection with sensitization to the hapten diphenylcyclopropenone (DPC). The receptors come from a woman aged 25-40 years with alopecia areata. Some clones in this sample may be carry-over from other donors' samples. CDR3s include the opening cysteine and the closing phenylalanine or tryptophan. Fields, in order: J gene, clone size, V gene, D gene, CDR3 DNA, CDR3 protein. The D gene is left open where the match is weak. The size of a clone is reported for some rows only, either as once, few or many, or as a class for expanded clones.

j_gene: TRBJ2-7
abundance: NA
v_gene: TRBV28
d_gene: NA
CDR3nt: TGTGCCAGCAGTTTATTACAAACTAACGAGCAGTACTTC
CDR3aa: CASSLLQTNEQYF

j_gene: TRBJ2-7
abundance: many
v_gene: TRBV10-3
d_gene: NA
CDR3nt: TGTGCCATCAGTGACACTACAGACTACGAGCAGTACTTC
CDR3aa: CAISDTTDYEQYF

j_gene: TRBJ2-1
abundance: NA
v_gene: TRBV2
d_gene: TRBD2
CDR3nt: TGTGCCAGCAGTGGTGGGACTAGCTCCTACAATGAGCAGTTCTTC
CDR3aa: CASSGGTSSYNEQFF

j_gene: TRBJ2-3
abundance: NA
v_gene: TRBV12-3/TRBV12-4
d_gene: TRBD1
CDR3nt: TGTGCCAGCAGTCCGAGGACAGGGAGCACAGATACGCAGTATTTT
CDR3aa: CASSPRTGSTDTQYF

j_gene: TRBJ1-6
abundance: NA
v_gene: TRBV7-2
d_gene: TRBD1
CDR3nt: TGTGCCAGCAGCTTGGGGACAGGGTGGAATTCACCCCTCCACTTT
CDR3aa: CASSLGTGWNSPLHF

j_gene: TRBJ2-7
abundance: few
v_gene: TRBV7-9
d_gene: NA
CDR3nt: TGTGCCAGCAGCTTAGGTTCCCCAGGGTTGAGTGAGCAGTACTTC
CDR3aa: CASSLGSPGLSEQYF

j_gene: TRBJ2-7
abundance: NA
v_gene: TRBV7-9
d_gene: TRBD1
CDR3nt: TGTGCCAGCAGCTTAGTCCCGGGACAGGACTACGAGCAGTACTTC
CDR3aa: CASSLVPGQDYEQYF

j_gene: TRBJ2-7
abundance: few
v_gene: TRBV7-2
d_gene: TRBD1
CDR3nt: TGTGCCAGCAGCTTAGTGGGGGACAGCTACTACGAGCAGTACTTC
CDR3aa: CASSLVGDSYYEQYF

j_gene: TRBJ1-5
abundance: many
v_gene: TRBV2
d_gene: TRBD1
CDR3nt: TGTGCCAGCAACCGACAGGGGACAAGCAATCAGCCCCAGCATTTT
CDR3aa: CASNRQGTSNQPQHF

j_gene: TRBJ1-1
abundance: few
v_gene: TRBV18
d_gene: NA
CDR3nt: TGTGCCAGCTCAGCAAATTGGAACACTGAAGCTTTCTTT
CDR3aa: CASSANWNTEAFF

j_gene: TRBJ2-4
abundance: few
v_gene: TRBV21-1
d_gene: NA
CDR3nt: TGTGCCAGCGGAGCGGCGGGGGGGCCCAAAAACATTCAGTACTTC
CDR3aa: CASGAAGGPKNIQYF

j_gene: TRBJ1-6
abundance: few
v_gene: TRBV4-2
d_gene: NA
CDR3nt: TGTGCCAGCAGCCAGATCGCGGAGGGGATCTATAATTCACCCCTCCACTTT
CDR3aa: CASSQIAEGIYNSPLHF

j_gene: TRBJ2-5
abundance: NA
v_gene: TRBV15
d_gene: TRBD2
CDR3nt: TGTGCCACCAGCAGAGATGAAGACATCGTACTAGCGGGGGCCGGAATGGAGACCCAGTACTTC
CDR3aa: CATSRDEDIVLAGAGMETQYF

j_gene: TRBJ1-6
abundance: NA
v_gene: TRBV30
d_gene: TRBD1
CDR3nt: TGTGCCTGGGGGGACAGGGGTTCACCCCTCCACTTT
CDR3aa: CAWGDRGSPLHF

j_gene: TRBJ2-3
abundance: NA
v_gene: TRBV3-2
d_gene: NA
CDR3nt: TGTGCCAGCAGCCCAGCGGGGGGCGACAGATCTAGCACAGATACGCAGTATTTT
CDR3aa: CASSPAGGDRSSTDTQYF